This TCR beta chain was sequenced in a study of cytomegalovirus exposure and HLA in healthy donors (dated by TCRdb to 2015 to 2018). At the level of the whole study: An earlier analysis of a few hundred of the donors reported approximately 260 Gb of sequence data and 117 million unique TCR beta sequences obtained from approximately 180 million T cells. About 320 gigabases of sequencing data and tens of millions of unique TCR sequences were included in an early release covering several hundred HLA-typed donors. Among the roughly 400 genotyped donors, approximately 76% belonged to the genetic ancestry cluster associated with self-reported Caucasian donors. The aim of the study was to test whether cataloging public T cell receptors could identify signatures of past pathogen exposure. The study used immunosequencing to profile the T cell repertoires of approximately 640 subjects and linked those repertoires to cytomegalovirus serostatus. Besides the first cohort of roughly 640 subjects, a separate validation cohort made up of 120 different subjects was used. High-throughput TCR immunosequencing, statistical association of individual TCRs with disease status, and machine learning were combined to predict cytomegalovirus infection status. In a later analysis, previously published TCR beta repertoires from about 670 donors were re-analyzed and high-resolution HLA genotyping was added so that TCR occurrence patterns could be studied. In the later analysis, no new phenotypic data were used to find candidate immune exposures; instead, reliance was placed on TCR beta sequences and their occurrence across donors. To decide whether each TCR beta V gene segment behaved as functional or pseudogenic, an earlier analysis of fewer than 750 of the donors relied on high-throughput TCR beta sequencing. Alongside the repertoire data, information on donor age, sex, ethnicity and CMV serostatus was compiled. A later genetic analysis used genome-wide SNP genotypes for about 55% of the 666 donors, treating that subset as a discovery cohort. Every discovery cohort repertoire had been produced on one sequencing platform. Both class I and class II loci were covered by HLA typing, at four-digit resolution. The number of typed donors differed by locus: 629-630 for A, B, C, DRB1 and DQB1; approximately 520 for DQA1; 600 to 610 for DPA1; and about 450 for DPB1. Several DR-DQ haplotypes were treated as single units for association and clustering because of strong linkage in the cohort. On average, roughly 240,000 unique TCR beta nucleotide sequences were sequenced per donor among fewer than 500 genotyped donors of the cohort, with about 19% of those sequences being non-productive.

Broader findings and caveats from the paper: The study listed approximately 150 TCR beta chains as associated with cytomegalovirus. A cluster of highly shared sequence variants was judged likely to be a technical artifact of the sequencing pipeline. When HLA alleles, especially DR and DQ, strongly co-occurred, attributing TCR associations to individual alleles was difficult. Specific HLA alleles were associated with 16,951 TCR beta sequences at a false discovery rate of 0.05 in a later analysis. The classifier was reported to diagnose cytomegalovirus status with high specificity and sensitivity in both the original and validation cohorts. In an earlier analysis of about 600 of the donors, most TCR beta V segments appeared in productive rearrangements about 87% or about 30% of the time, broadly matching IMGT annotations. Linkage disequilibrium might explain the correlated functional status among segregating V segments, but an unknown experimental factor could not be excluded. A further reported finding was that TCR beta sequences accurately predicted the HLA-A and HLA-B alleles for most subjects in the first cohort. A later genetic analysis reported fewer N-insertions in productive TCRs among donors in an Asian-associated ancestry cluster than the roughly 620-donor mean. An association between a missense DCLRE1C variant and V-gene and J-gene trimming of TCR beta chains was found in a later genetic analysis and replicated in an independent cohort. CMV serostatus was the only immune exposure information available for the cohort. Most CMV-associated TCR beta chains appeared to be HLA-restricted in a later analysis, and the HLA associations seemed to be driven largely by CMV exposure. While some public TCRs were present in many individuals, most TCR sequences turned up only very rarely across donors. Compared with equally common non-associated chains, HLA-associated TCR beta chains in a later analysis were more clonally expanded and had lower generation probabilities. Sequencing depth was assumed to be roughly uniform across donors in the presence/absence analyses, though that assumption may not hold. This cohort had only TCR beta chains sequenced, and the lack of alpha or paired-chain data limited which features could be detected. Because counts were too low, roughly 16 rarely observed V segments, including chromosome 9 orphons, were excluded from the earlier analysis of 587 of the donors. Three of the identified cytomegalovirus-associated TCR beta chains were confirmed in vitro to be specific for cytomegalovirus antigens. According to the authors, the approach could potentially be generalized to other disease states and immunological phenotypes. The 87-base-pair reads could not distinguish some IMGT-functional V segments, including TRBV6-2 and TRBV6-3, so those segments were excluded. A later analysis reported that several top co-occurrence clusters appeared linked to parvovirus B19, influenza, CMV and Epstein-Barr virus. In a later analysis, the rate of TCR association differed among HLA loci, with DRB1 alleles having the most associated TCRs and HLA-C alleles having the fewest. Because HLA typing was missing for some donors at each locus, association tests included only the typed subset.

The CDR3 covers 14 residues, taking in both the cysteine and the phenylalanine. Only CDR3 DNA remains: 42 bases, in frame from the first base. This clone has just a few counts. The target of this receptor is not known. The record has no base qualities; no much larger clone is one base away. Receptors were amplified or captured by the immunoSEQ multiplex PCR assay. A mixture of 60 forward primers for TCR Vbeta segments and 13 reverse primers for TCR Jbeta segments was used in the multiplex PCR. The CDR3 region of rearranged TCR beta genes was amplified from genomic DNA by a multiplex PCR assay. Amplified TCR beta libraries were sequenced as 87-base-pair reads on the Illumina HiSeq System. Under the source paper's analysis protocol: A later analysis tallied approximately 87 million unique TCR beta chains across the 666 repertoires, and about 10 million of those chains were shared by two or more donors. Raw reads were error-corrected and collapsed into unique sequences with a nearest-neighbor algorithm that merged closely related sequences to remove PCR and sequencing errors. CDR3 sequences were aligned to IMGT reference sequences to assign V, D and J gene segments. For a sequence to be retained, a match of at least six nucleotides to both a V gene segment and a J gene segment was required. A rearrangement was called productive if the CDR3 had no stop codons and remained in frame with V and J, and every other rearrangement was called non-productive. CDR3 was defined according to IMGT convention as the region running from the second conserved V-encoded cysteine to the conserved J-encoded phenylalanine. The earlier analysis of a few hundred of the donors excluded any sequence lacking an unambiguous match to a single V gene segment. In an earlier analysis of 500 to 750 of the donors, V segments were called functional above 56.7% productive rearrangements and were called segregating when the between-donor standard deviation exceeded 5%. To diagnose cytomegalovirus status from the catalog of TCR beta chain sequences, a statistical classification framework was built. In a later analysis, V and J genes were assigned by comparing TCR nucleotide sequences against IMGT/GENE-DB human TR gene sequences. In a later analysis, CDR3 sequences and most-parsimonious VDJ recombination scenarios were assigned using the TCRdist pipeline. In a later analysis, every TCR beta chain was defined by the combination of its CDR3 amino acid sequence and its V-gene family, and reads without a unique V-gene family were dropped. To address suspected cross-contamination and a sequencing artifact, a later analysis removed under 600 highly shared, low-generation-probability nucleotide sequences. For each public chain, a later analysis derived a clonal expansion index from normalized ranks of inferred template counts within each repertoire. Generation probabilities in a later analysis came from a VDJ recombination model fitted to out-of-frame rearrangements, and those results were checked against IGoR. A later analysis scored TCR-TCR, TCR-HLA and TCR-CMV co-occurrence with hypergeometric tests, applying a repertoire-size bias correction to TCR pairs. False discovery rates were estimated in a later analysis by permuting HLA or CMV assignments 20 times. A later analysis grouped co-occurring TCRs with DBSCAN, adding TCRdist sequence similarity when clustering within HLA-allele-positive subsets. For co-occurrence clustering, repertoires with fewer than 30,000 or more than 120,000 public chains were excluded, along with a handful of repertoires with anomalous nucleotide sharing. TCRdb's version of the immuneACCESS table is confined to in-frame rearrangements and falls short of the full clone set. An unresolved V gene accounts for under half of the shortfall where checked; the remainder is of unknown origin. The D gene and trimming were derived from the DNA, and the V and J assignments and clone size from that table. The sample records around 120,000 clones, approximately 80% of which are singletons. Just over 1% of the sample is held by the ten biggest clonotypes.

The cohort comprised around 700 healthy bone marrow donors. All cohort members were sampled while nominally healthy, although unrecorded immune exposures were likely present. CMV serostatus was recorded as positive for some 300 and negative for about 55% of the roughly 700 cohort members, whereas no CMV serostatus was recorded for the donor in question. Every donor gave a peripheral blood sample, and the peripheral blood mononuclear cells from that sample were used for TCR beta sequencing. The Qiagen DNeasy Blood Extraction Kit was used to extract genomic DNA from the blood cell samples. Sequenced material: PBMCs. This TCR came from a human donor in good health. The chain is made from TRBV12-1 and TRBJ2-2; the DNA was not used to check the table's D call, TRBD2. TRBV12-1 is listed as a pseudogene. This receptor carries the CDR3 CASSLLRNPGELFF. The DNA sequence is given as TGTGCCAGCAGCCTTCTAAGAAACCCCGGGGAGCTGTTTTTT.